The clone carrying this T cell receptor beta chain was seen ten or more times. Antigen specificity is unknown. The trim removed 10 bases at V and 2 bases at J, leaving 7 bases unmatched. There are 14 residues in the CDR3. Germline lookup yields CDR1 SEHNR and CDR2 FQNEAQ (reference sequence). The data were taken from a study of tumor and adjacent non-tumor tissue in lung cancer. The wider study: Patients comprised 12 adenocarcinoma, a couple of squamous cell carcinoma and 1 small cell lung cancer. The patients, about nine men and 4 or 5 women, were about 31 to 76 with stage I to III disease.

The template was RNA from unsorted bulk tissue. More than 3 cm separated this lung sample from the edge of the tumor. A modified ARM-PCR protocol with three rounds of nested PCR amplified TCRbeta. TCRdb recomputed calls from the multiplex PCR reads with MiXCR, one row per CDR3 protein. There are 80,000 to 100,000 distinct CDR3 sequences in the sample; approximately 80% occur only once, and less than 40% lies in the top ten. Whole-study results and caveats: Higher tumor TCR diversity was associated with shorter survival. TCR diversity was significantly greater in tumor than normal lung tissue.

Sequencing was done on a sample of distant non-tumor lung tissue. The chain employs TRBV7-9 and TRBJ1-3, with 8 positions matching TRBD1. This receptor was identified in a man between 60 and 70 years old with small cell lung cancer. The CDR3 sequence: CATGTGGTGNTIYF. DNA for the CDR3: TGTGCCACCGGGACAGGAGGTACTGGAAACACCATATATTTT. Full variable domain (remainder filled in from reference TRBV7-9 and TRBJ1-3): DTGVSQNPRHKITKRGQNVTFRCDPISEHNRLYWYRQTLGQGPEFLTYFQNEAQLEKSRLLSDRFSAERPKGSFSTLEIQRTEQGDSAMYLCATGTGGTGNTIYFGEGSWLTVV.